This T cell receptor beta chain was observed in a study of blood T cell repertoires in COVID-19. Across the whole study: T cells, B-cell-depleted T cells, or PBMCs supplied cDNA or gDNA.

V lost 4 bases, J lost 2 bases, and 12 bases lay in between. The CDR3 covers 15 residues. Germline V CDR1 and CDR2: LGHDT, YNNKEL (reference sequence). Profiling relied on immunoSEQ multiplex PCR, and the TCRdb table lists in-frame clones only, not all of them. The sample shows about 270,000 clones, 75% to 95% of them seen only once. Patients in Seattle were enrolled during active infection, then followed longitudinally. The sequence was obtained from a person aged 18 to 29 with COVID-19, enrolled during active disease. The rearrangement links TRBV3-1 (or the pseudogene TRBV3-2) to TRBJ2-1; the D is unclear. Sequencing was carried out using peripheral blood. As DNA, the CDR3 is TGTGCCAGCAGCCCCTGGCAACCCCCCTACAATGAGCAGTTCTTC. Translated: CASSPWQPPYNEQFF.